The 24 T cell receptor beta chains listed next were all sequenced from one sample in a study of blood T cell repertoires in COVID-19. Sequencing was performed with immunoSEQ multiplex PCR; in TCRdb, only in-frame clones are kept and a portion is missing. There are over 600,000 clones in the sample; 75% to 90% occur only once, and 0.2% to 0.3% lies in the top ten. Sequencing was performed on peripheral blood. The receptors were sampled from a woman under 30 with acute or convalescent COVID-19.

The chain couples TRBV6-2 or TRBV6-3 to TRBJ2-7; possibly TRBD1 for D (6 bases). The CDR3 covers 14 residues. Per germline, CDR1 MNHEY and CDR2 SVGEGT. The V gene lost 4 bases and the J gene lost 2 bases, with 12 bases spanning the gap. This chain's CDR3 is CASSSQGIAYEQYF. CDR3 DNA sequence: TGTGCCAGCAGTTCTCAGGGGATTGCCTACGAGCAGTACTTC.

J is TRBJ2-7 and V is TRBV11-3; D might be TRBD1 (7 bases). This CDR3 has 13 residues. Trimming shortened V by 0 bases and J by 6 bases, and 9 bases separated the two germline ends. CDR1 SGHNT and CDR2 YENEEA come from the germline V gene. This chain's CDR3 is CASSLDQGGEQYF. The CDR3 region has the DNA TGTGCCAGCAGCTTAGATCAGGGGGGCGAGCAGTACTTC.

The chain carries TRBV3-1 (or the pseudogene TRBV3-2) and TRBJ1-5; 7 nucleotides match TRBD1. V shed 2 bases, J shed 7 bases, and the junction held 8 bases outside the gene matches. This CDR3 is built from 15 residues. The germline gives CDR1 LGHDT, CDR2 YNNKEL (reference sequence). Written as DNA, the CDR3 is TGTGCCAGCAGCCAATACAGGGGTTCTGGACAGCCCCAGCATTTT. Protein product: CASSQYRGSGQPQHF.

The chain has TRBV7-8 and TRBJ1-6; D is perhaps TRBD1 (6 bases). Germline CDR1 SGHVS, CDR2 FQNEAQ. V shed 5 bases and J shed 3 bases, with 11 bases lying between them. This CDR3 contains 15 residues. The CDR3 region is CASSTVGGYNSPLHF. CDR3 bases: TGTGCCAGCAGCACAGTAGGGGGCTATAATTCACCCCTCCACTTT.

V gene TRBV7-3 combines with J gene TRBJ2-2, with D possibly being TRBD1 (5 bases). V lost 5 bases to trimming and J lost 7 bases, with 8 bases between them. Germline V CDR1 and CDR2: SGHTA, FQGTGA. This CDR3 spans 12 amino acids. The CDR3 protein is CASSVDSGELFF. Here the CDR3 DNA reads TGTGCCAGCAGCGTCGACAGCGGGGAGCTGTTTTTT. The full variable domain, in which reference TRBV7-3 and TRBJ2-2 provide the parts outside the CDR3, is GAGVSQTPSNKVTEKGKYVELRCDPISGHTALYWYRQSLGQGPEFLIYFQGTGAADDSGLPNDRFFAVRPEGSVSTLKIQRTERGDSAVYLCASSVDSGELFFGEGSRLTVL.

The rearrangement uses TRBV5-4 and TRBJ2-2; D not resolved. CDR3 length: 13 amino acids. The germline V gene encodes CDR1 SGHNT and CDR2 YYREEE (reference sequence). Trimming stripped 4 bases from V and 1 base from J, with 5 bases between. This CDR3 is CASSPWNTGELFF. CDR3 DNA sequence: TGTGCCAGCAGCCCGTGGAACACCGGGGAGCTGTTTTTT.

The V gene is TRBV5-4, the J gene TRBJ2-3; maybe TRBD2 (6 bases). Looked up from germline, CDR1 is SGHNT and CDR2 is YYREEE (reference sequence). The CDR3 covers 15 residues. Trimming removed 3 bases at V and 7 bases at J, with 18 bases between. The CDR3 nucleotides read TGTGCCAGCAGCTCTGGCGGGGCGGACACTAATACGCAGTATTTT. Translation gives CASSSGGADTNTQYF.

The chain couples TRBV19 to TRBJ1-2, with a possible D match to TRBD1 (5 bases). The CDR3 runs 14 residues. Germline V CDR1 and CDR2: LNHDA, SQIVND (reference sequence). The V gene lost 3 bases and the J gene lost 5 bases, with 13 bases spanning the gap. CDR3 coding DNA: TGTGCCAGTAGTATCACCAGGGTTCCATATGGCTACACCTTC. Translating gives CASSITRVPYGYTF.

This rearrangement joins TRBV6-2 or TRBV6-3 to TRBJ2-5; 7 nucleotides match TRBD2. The germline V gene has CDR1 MNHEY and CDR2 SVGEGT. The junction had 9 bases not matched to a gene; V was cut back by 0 bases and J by 5 bases. The CDR3 sequence is 16 residues long. The CDR3 DNA is TGTGCCAGCAGTTACTCGGGACTATCTCCCCCCGAGACCCAGTACTTC. This gives the protein CASSYSGLSPPETQYF.

This chain connects TRBV29-1 to TRBJ1-1, with no clear D. V was cut by 7 bases and J by 5 bases, with 5 bases left in between. The V gene's germline CDR1 is SQVTM and CDR2 ANQGSEA. The CDR3 has 9 residues. The DNA for the CDR3 is TGCAGCGCCAGTACTGAAGCTTTCTTT. It yields the protein CSASTEAFF.

The chain has TRBV5-5 and TRBJ1-2, with D tentatively TRBD1 (6 bases). CDR1 is SGHKS and CDR2 is YYEKEE in the germline V gene (reference sequence). There are 13 residues in the CDR3. Trimming left V 4 bases short and J 7 bases short, with 14 bases between. The DNA of the CDR3 is TGTGCCAGCAGCAGACGACAGGCCCCTGGCTACACCTTC. As protein: CASSRRQAPGYTF.

The chain is built from TRBV10-3 and TRBJ1-1; unclear D gene. The CDR3 loop spans 12 amino acids. Germline CDR1 and CDR2: ENHRY and SYGVKD. V lost 9 bases to trimming and J lost 5 bases, with 13 bases between them. DNA of the CDR3: TGTGCCATAGTCGGGGATGGGACTGAAGCTTTCTTT. Protein sequence: CAIVGDGTEAFF.

The J gene is TRBJ2-2, the V gene TRBV5-1, with D uncertain. Germline loops: CDR1 SGHRS, CDR2 YFSETQ. The CDR3 has 13 amino acids. V was clipped by 4 bases and J by 4 bases, with 8 bases between them. CDR3 sequence (DNA): TGCGCCAGCAGCAGAGAGGCCACCGGGGAGCTGTTTTTT. This sequence encodes CASSREATGELFF.

The chain recombines TRBV6-2 or TRBV6-3 with TRBJ2-1, with 11 nucleotides matching TRBD2. Germline CDR1 reads MNHEY; CDR2 reads SVGEGT. V gave up 1 base and J gave up 8 bases; unmatched junction bases: 10. The CDR3 runs to 17 residues. For the CDR3, the DNA is TGTGCCAGCAGTTACTGGATAGCGGGGGGGCCGAAGGATGAGCAGTTCTTC. Translation gives CASSYWIAGGPKDEQFF.

CDR3 loop: CASSQAGIDGYTF. The CDR3 DNA reads TGCGCCAGCAGCCAAGCTGGCATCGATGGCTACACCTTC. The genes are TRBV4-3 and TRBJ1-2; D is ambiguous. The CDR3 extends over 13 amino acids. With 1 base removed from V and 6 bases from J, the gap between germline ends came to 9 bases. CDR1 is LGHNA, CDR2 YSLEER, per germline.

The chain joins TRBV2 to TRBJ2-3, with 8 bases identical to TRBD1. Germline V gene sequence: CDR1 SNHLY, CDR2 FYNNEI. The V segment lost 7 bases and the J segment 3 bases; nucleotides outside the gene matches: 6. The CDR3 is 14 residues long. CDR3 loop: CASMLDRVTDTQYF. The CDR3 DNA sequence: TGTGCCAGCATGCTGGACAGGGTGACAGATACGCAGTATTTT.

This clone was detected once. The CDR3 bases are TGTGCCAGCAGCCCAGGGACAGGGGTTTCGAAAAACATTCAGTACTTC. Translated, it gives CASSPGTGVSKNIQYF. The chain couples TRBV7-3 to TRBJ2-4; 10 bases are shared with TRBD1. The germline V gene has CDR1 SGHTA and CDR2 FQGTGA. Germline trimming cut 5 bases from V and 4 bases from J; bases unmatched to any gene: 8. The length of the CDR3 is 16 residues.

This sequence joins TRBV7-2 and TRBJ2-6; the D gene is possibly TRBD2 (6 bases). Germline V gene sequence: CDR1 SGHTA, CDR2 FQGNSA. The CDR3 has 16 amino acids. V was cut by 7 bases and J by 1 base, with 14 bases left in between. The CDR3 loop is CASILTAGSGANVLTF. For the CDR3, the DNA is TGTGCCAGCATCCTTACAGCGGGTTCTGGGGCCAACGTCCTGACTTTC.

The chain is built from TRBV4-1 and TRBJ1-3, with a tentative D call TRBD1 (6 bases). The CDR3 is 16 amino acids. Germline lookup yields CDR1 MGHRA and CDR2 YSYEKL. V lost 2 bases to trimming and J lost 1 base, with 12 bases between them. CDR3 nucleotides: TGCGCCAGCAGCCAACCCACAGGGCGTTCTGGAAACACCATATATTTT. Encoded protein: CASSQPTGRSGNTIYF.

The chain recombines TRBV5-1 with TRBJ2-7; D uncertain. Germline CDR1 is SGHRS and CDR2 is YFSETQ. V was cut by 0 bases and J by 6 bases, with 7 bases left in between. The CDR3 is 12 amino acids. CDR3 coding DNA: TGCGCCAGCAGCTTGGCCTATGGCGAGCAGTACTTC. This gives the protein CASSLAYGEQYF.

This clone showed up just once. The rearrangement joins TRBV27 to TRBJ1-5; tentative D call: TRBD1 (5 bases). The V end lost 5 bases, the J end lost 0 bases, and 17 bases lay between the germline ends. CDR3 size: 17 residues. Germline CDR1 MNHEY, CDR2 SMNVEV (reference sequence). CDR3 residues: CASSSRVASYSNQPQHF. The DNA for the CDR3 is TGTGCCAGCAGTAGCAGGGTAGCCTCCTATAGCAATCAGCCCCAGCATTTT.

The chain has TRBV29-1 and TRBJ1-2; possible D gene TRBD1, 5 bases. The CDR3 is 17 residues long. The V and J ends lost 6 bases and 2 bases respectively, with 25 bases between them. Germline V gene lookup returns CDR1 SQVTM and CDR2 ANQGSEA. CDR3 sequence (DNA): TGCAGCGTCGACGGGACCCCAGAGTTCCGGGGGAACTATGGCTACACCTTC. Protein sequence: CSVDGTPEFRGNYGYTF. The variable domain in full, with the rest retrieved from reference TRBV29-1 and TRBJ1-2, is SAVISQKPSRDICQRGTSLTIQCQVDSQVTMMFWYRQQPGQSLTLIATANQGSEATYESGFVIDKFPISRPNLTFSTLTVSNMSPEDSSIYLCSVDGTPEFRGNYGYTFGSGTRLTVV.

The chain uses TRBV4-2 and TRBJ2-1; 8 bases map to TRBD2. J gave up 3 bases and V 0 bases, and 10 bases lay outside the gene matches. There are 18 residues in the CDR3. Germline CDR1 is LGHNA and CDR2 is YNFKEQ. DNA of the CDR3: TGTGCCAGCAGCCAAGATTATCAAGCGGGAGCTTACTACAATGAGCAGTTCTTC. Translation: CASSQDYQAGAYYNEQFF.

This sequence joins TRBV11-2 and TRBJ2-1; D gene ambiguous. Germline lookup yields CDR1 SGHAT and CDR2 FQNNGV. Between the trimmed V and J ends, which lost 3 bases and 5 bases, there was a span of 2 bases. The CDR3 runs 11 residues. The CDR3 loop reads CASSFDNEQFF. The CDR3 region has the DNA TGTGCCAGCAGCTTCGACAATGAGCAGTTCTTC. The variable domain in full, with the rest retrieved from reference TRBV11-2 and TRBJ2-1, is EAGVAQSPRYKIIEKRQSVAFWCNPISGHATLYWYQQILGQGPKLLIQFQNNGVVDDSQLPKDRFSAERLKGVDSTLKIQPAKLEDSAVYLCASSFDNEQFFGPGTRLTVL.